The sequence of this T cell receptor (beta chain) was determined in a study of shared clonotypes between healthy human individuals. Broader study findings: Rarefaction exposed incomplete sorted-subset sequencing despite large depth.

In replicate PCRs of sorted subsets, about 220 ng DNA, approximately 28,000 T cell genomes, was used. The repertoire was sequenced with immunoSEQ multiplex PCR; TCRdb's copy has only in-frame clones and lacks some. The sample lists roughly 2.2 million clones; over 90% were seen once. The germline V gene encodes CDR1 MNHNS and CDR2 SASEGT. V was trimmed by 1 base and J by 3 bases, leaving 4 bases between them. This CDR3 spans 14 amino acids. As for this clone: Its antigen is not identified. The identical CDR3 is also encoded by other nucleotide sequences in the sample.

The rearrangement links TRBV6-1 to TRBJ2-6; D uncertain. The sequence was collected from a man younger than 30 in good health. Some clones in this sample may be carry-over from other donors' samples. Sample: naive CD4+ T cells from PBMCs. Stated subset: CD45RA+ positively selected. The CDR3 protein is CASSEGLGANVLTF. In DNA form, the CDR3 reads TGTGCCAGCAGTGAAGGGCTTGGGGCCAACGTCCTGACTTTC.